These 5 T cell receptor beta chains were sequenced from one sample in a study of metastatic and nonmetastatic thyroid tumors (dated by TCRdb to 2018 to 2021). The method was PCR. The reads were generated on an Illumina HiSeq 4000. The raw public reads went through TCRdb reprocessing: fastp at Q25, MiXCR clone calling, in-frame beta chains kept. In this sample the table shows about 19,000 clones, about 15% of which occur a single time. Less than 20% of the sample is held by the ten biggest clonotypes. No treatment had been received by any patient before thyroid surgery. The sequenced material came from blood. All receptors derive from a male donor with papillary thyroid cancer or a benign thyroid nodule (not recorded which). Some clones in this sample may be carry-over from other donors' samples.

This clone was detected ten times or more. The CDR3 protein is CASSLASGGGIGELFF. The CDR3 coding sequence is TGTGCCAGCAGCTTAGCTTCGGGAGGGGGTATCGGGGAGCTGTTTTTT. This chain links TRBV7-6 with TRBJ2-2; TRBD2 aligns across 8 bases. CDR1 and CDR2 (germline): SGHVS, FNYEAQ. The ends lost 0 bases at V and 7 bases at J; junction bases unmatched: 7. The CDR3 is 16 residues long.

By share of the sample, this clone is medium-sized (0.01 to 0.1%). J is TRBJ2-7 and V is TRBV5-1, with a possible D match to TRBD1 (5 bases). The V end lost 1 base, the J end lost 4 bases, and 15 bases lay between the germline ends. The CDR3 has 15 residues. From germline, CDR1 is SGHRS and CDR2 YFSETQ. The CDR3 DNA sequence: TGCGCCAGCAGCTTGCAAGACAGCAGCCTTTACGAGCAGTACTTC. Translation gives CASSLQDSSLYEQYF.

This clone is medium-sized. The rearrangement links TRBV5-5 to TRBJ1-2, with a tentative D call TRBD1 (6 bases). The CDR3 spans 16 residues. V lost 5 bases and J 0 bases, leaving 17 bases between the germline ends. The V gene's germline CDR1 is SGHKS and CDR2 YYEKEE (reference sequence). The CDR3 bases are TGTGCCAGCAGACTACAGGGAACTTGGGCTAACTATGGCTACACCTTC. Residues: CASRLQGTWANYGYTF.

The CDR3 sequence is CASSTPLGTSGKINYEQYF. The CDR3 region has the DNA TGTGCCAGCAGCACACCCCTTGGGACTAGCGGGAAGATAAACTACGAGCAGTACTTC. This chain uses TRBV13 with TRBJ2-7; 13 bases match TRBD2. Looked up from germline, CDR1 is PRHDT and CDR2 is FYEKMQ (reference sequence). With V trimmed by 5 bases and J by 3 bases, 16 bases remained unmatched. This CDR3 spans 19 amino acids.

This clone was counted at least ten times. The chain employs TRBV3-1 and TRBJ2-6, with D unclear. CDR1 LGHDT and CDR2 YNNKEL come from the germline V gene (reference sequence). The V end lost 6 bases, the J end lost 2 bases, and 8 bases lay between the germline ends. The CDR3 has 14 residues. The CDR3 loop reads CASSIKTGANVLTF. CDR3 bases: TGTGCCAGCAGTATAAAGACTGGGGCCAACGTCCTGACTTTC.